The 23 T cell receptor beta chains listed next were all sequenced from one sample in a study of cytomegalovirus exposure and HLA in healthy donors. It was with 60 Vbeta and 13 Jbeta primers that the PCR ran. Data came from immunoSEQ multiplex PCR; TCRdb stores just in-frame clones and leaves some out. The data show some 170,000 clones, with roughly four fifths seen just once and 9.5% to 12% held by the top ten. The sequencing input was PBMCs. These receptors were taken from a man in his fifties in good health and CMV-seropositive.

V gene TRBV9 combines with J gene TRBJ2-7, with 12 bases lining up with TRBD2. The length of the CDR3 is 15 residues. Germline values: CDR1 SGDLS, CDR2 YYNGEE. V gave up 5 bases and J gave up 4 bases; unmatched junction bases: 7. The CDR3 spells CASSRTSGGLYEQYF. The CDR3 DNA is TGTGCCAGCAGTCGTACTAGCGGGGGGCTATACGAGCAGTACTTC.

The genes are TRBV5-1 and TRBJ2-5; TRBD2 might be the D (6 bases). This CDR3 comprises 16 residues. Germline CDR1 reads SGHRS; CDR2 reads YFSETQ. Trimming pared 3 bases from V and 1 base from J, leaving 16 bases between. The CDR3 DNA reads TGCGCCAGCAGCTGGACCCTAGGCGGGGCCCAAGAGACCCAGTACTTC. Its translation: CASSWTLGGAQETQYF.

The chain has TRBV6-5 and TRBJ1-1, with D possibly being TRBD1 (5 bases). Per the germline V gene, CDR1 is MNHEY and CDR2 is SVGAGI. CDR3 length equals 15 residues. The V end lost 5 bases, the J end lost 1 base, and 14 bases lay between the germline ends. The CDR3 reads CASSTQGEGNTEAFF. Here the CDR3 DNA reads TGTGCCAGCAGTACACAAGGGGAGGGGAACACTGAAGCTTTCTTT.

The V gene is TRBV12-5, the J gene TRBJ2-1, with D possibly TRBD2 on 6 matching bases. Deletions cut 9 bases from V and 5 bases from J, with 14 bases between. From germline, CDR1 is LGHNT and CDR2 FRNRAP. The CDR3 is made up of 13 amino acids. This CDR3 reads CASGGDRDNEQFF. DNA for the CDR3: TGTGCTAGCGGGGGTGATCGTGACAATGAGCAGTTCTTC.

V and J are TRBV28 and TRBJ1-5; D perhaps matches TRBD1 (6 bases). Germline V gene sequence: CDR1 MDHEN, CDR2 SYDVKM. V lost 5 bases and J 6 bases, leaving 17 bases between the germline ends. This CDR3 region has 15 residues. CDR3 loop: CASSNRSQGLQPQHF. CDR3 nucleotide sequence: TGTGCCAGCAGTAACCGTTCTCAGGGGCTTCAGCCCCAGCATTTT.

The gene calls are TRBV30 and TRBJ2-3; 10 bases line up with TRBD1. Germline CDR1 is GTSNPN and CDR2 is SVGIG (reference sequence). This CDR3 region has 15 residues. The V segment lost 2 bases and the J segment 4 bases; nucleotides outside the gene matches: 6. CDR3 coding DNA: TGTGCCTGGAGTAAAGGGACAGGGGATGCAGATACGCAGTATTTT. Its translation is CAWSKGTGDADTQYF.

This clone showed up just once. One junction end disagrees with the germline gene, perhaps due to a read error. The CDR3 DNA follows: TGCGCCAGCAGCCAAGAAGAGCGGGACCAGGAGACCCAGTACTTC. Encoded protein: CASSQEERDQETQYF. V gene TRBV4-1 combines with J gene TRBJ2-5; TRBD2 agrees at 7 bases. Germline V gene lookup returns CDR1 MGHRA and CDR2 YSYEKL. This CDR3 comprises 15 residues.

The chain is built from TRBV18 and TRBJ1-2; 7 bases line up with TRBD1. The CDR3 has 14 residues. V gave up 0 bases and J gave up 7 bases; unmatched junction bases: 5. CDR1 KGHSH and CDR2 LQKENI come from the germline V gene. This CDR3 is CASSPPSQGSGYTF. Here the CDR3 DNA reads TGTGCCAGCTCACCACCGTCACAGGGGTCTGGCTACACCTTC.

The V call is TRBV10-1, the J call TRBJ2-3; 8 bases agree with TRBD2. CDR1 is WNHNN and CDR2 is SYGVQD in the germline V gene (reference sequence). This CDR3 contains 13 residues. After removal of 8 bases from V and 4 bases from J, the junction contained 5 bases not matched to a gene. The CDR3 spells CASPGLVPDTQYF. The CDR3 DNA sequence: TGCGCCAGCCCGGGACTAGTGCCAGATACGCAGTATTTT.

The chain is built from TRBV11-2 and TRBJ2-3, with D perhaps TRBD1 (6 bases). V was trimmed by 2 bases and J by 2 bases, leaving 8 bases between them. CDR3 size: 14 residues. Germline CDR1 reads SGHAT; CDR2 reads FQNNGV. The CDR3 DNA sequence: TGTGCCAGCAGCTTAAGACAGGTCACAGATACGCAGTATTTT. This gives the protein CASSLRQVTDTQYF.

The chain recombines TRBV6-4 with TRBJ2-7, with D perhaps TRBD2 (7 bases). The germline V and J ends were trimmed by 2 bases and 2 bases, with 10 bases remaining between them. Germline lookup yields CDR1 MRHNA and CDR2 SNTAGT. CDR3 length equals 14 residues. The CDR3 DNA reads TGTGCCAGCAGTGACGAGGGGGGGCCCTACGAGCAGTACTTC. Amino acids: CASSDEGGPYEQYF.

This rearrangement joins TRBV18 to TRBJ1-4; a possible D gene is TRBD1 (6 bases). V lost 6 bases and J 6 bases, leaving 17 bases between the germline ends. Germline CDR1 reads KGHSH; CDR2 reads LQKENI. The CDR3 has 15 residues. The CDR3 spells CASSRGGPKDEKLFF. The CDR3 DNA follows: TGTGCCAGCTCCCGAGGGGGTCCCAAGGATGAAAAACTGTTTTTT.

The V and J genes are TRBV5-1 and TRBJ2-3, with 9 bases fitting TRBD1. There are 17 residues in the CDR3. Trimming at V came to 0 bases and at J to 3 bases, leaving 8 bases not matched to a gene. CDR1 is SGHRS and CDR2 is YFSETQ in the germline V gene. The CDR3 is CASSLDGTGFRTDTQYF. CDR3 DNA sequence: TGCGCCAGCAGCTTGGACGGGACAGGGTTTAGGACAGATACGCAGTATTTT.

For the CDR3, the DNA is TGTGCCAGCAGTTCGTTACAAAGGACAGGGCACAATGAGCAGTTCTTC. Amino acid sequence: CASSSLQRTGHNEQFF. The chain joins TRBV6-6 to TRBJ2-1; 8 nucleotides match TRBD1. Germline CDR1 and CDR2: MNHNY and SVGAGI (reference sequence). Germline trimming cut 4 bases from V and 5 bases from J; bases unmatched to any gene: 10. CDR3 length: 16 amino acids.

The chain has TRBV7-6 and TRBJ1-1; weak D call: TRBD1 (6 bases). CDR3 length: 13 residues. CDR1 and CDR2 from the germline V gene are SGHVS and FNYEAQ. V shed 6 bases and J shed 2 bases, with 10 bases lying between them. The CDR3 reads CASRARGNTEAFF. The CDR3 DNA sequence: TGTGCCAGCAGGGCCAGGGGAAACACTGAAGCTTTCTTT.

This chain's CDR3 is CATSRDLGVIDTQYF. CDR3 DNA: TGTGCCACCAGCAGAGATCTGGGCGTTATAGATACGCAGTATTTT. The J gene is TRBJ2-3, the V gene TRBV15; unclear D gene. The CDR3 length is 15 residues. CDR1 is LNHNV and CDR2 is YYDKDF in the germline V gene (reference sequence). Trimming pared 0 bases from V and 5 bases from J, leaving 12 bases between.

This clone was observed a single time. The rearrangement links TRBV7-9 to TRBJ2-1; 8 bases match TRBD2. In germline, CDR1 is SEHNR, CDR2 FQNEAQ (reference sequence). CDR3 length: 18 residues. The trim removed 5 bases at V and 7 bases at J, leaving 19 bases unmatched. The CDR3 sequence is CASSRPQPREVGLNEQFF. CDR3 sequence (DNA): TGTGCCAGCAGCCGCCCTCAACCGCGGGAGGTTGGGTTGAATGAGCAGTTCTTC.

This chain connects TRBV5-4 to TRBJ2-2, with a weak D call TRBD1 (6 bases). Per germline, CDR1 SGHNT and CDR2 YYREEE (reference sequence). The V and J ends lost 4 bases and 2 bases respectively, with 12 bases between them. The CDR3 runs to 15 residues. The CDR3 sequence: CASSKGHSNTGELFF. DNA for the CDR3: TGTGCCAGCAGCAAGGGACACTCCAACACCGGGGAGCTGTTTTTT.

This chain uses TRBV28 with TRBJ2-5, with D hard to call. V lost 8 bases to trimming and J lost 5 bases, with 12 bases between them. Germline loops: CDR1 MDHEN, CDR2 SYDVKM. The CDR3 is made up of 12 amino acids. The CDR3 protein is CASESIGETQYF. The DNA for the CDR3 is TGTGCCAGCGAATCGATCGGGGAGACCCAGTACTTC.

V is TRBV6-4 and J is TRBJ2-2, with D uncertain. The germline V gene has CDR1 MRHNA and CDR2 SNTAGT. CDR3 size: 13 residues. The ends were cut back, 4 bases at V and 1 base at J, with 4 bases in the middle. The CDR3: CASSAQNTGELFF. CDR3 nucleotide sequence: TGTGCCAGCAGTGCACAGAACACCGGGGAGCTGTTTTTT.

The CDR3 DNA sequence: TGTGCCAGCGGAAGACCGGGACAGGGGATTTATCAGCCCCAGCATTTT. Protein product: CASGRPGQGIYQPQHF. V and J are TRBV27 and TRBJ1-5; 10 bases are a match to TRBD1. Germline V gene data show CDR1 as MNHEY and CDR2 as SMNVEV (reference sequence). V lost 8 bases and J lost 5; bases outside the gene matches: 12. This CDR3 contains 16 residues.

DNA for the CDR3: TGCGCCAGCAGGGAGGGGGGGCAGGAGACCCAGTACTTC. Residues: CASREGGQETQYF. The chain uses TRBV5-1 and TRBJ2-5; tentative D call: TRBD2 (7 bases). Trimming left V 5 bases short and J 5 bases short, with 13 bases between. The germline gives CDR1 SGHRS, CDR2 YFSETQ. This CDR3 has 13 residues.

The chain is built from TRBV28 and TRBJ1-4, with 8 nucleotides matching TRBD1. V gave up 6 bases and J gave up 3 bases; unmatched junction bases: 12. The CDR3 loop spans 17 amino acids. From germline, CDR1 is MDHEN and CDR2 SYDVKM. CDR3 sequence (DNA): TGTGCCAGCAGCCCGCCGGGGACAGGTCCCGCTAATGAAAAACTGTTTTTT. This codes for CASSPPGTGPANEKLFF.